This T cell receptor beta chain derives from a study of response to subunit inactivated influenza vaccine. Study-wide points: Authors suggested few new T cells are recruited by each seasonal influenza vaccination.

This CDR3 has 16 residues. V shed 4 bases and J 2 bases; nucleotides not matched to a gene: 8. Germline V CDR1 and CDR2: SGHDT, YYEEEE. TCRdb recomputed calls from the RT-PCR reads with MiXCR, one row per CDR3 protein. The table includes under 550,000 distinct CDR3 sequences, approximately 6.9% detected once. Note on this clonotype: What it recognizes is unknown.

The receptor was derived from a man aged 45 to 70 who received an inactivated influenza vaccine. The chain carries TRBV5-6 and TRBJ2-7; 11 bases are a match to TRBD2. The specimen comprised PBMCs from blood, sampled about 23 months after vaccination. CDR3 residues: CASSTGLAGVPYEQYF. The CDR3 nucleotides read TGTGCCAGCAGCACAGGACTAGCGGGCGTTCCCTACGAGCAGTACTTC.